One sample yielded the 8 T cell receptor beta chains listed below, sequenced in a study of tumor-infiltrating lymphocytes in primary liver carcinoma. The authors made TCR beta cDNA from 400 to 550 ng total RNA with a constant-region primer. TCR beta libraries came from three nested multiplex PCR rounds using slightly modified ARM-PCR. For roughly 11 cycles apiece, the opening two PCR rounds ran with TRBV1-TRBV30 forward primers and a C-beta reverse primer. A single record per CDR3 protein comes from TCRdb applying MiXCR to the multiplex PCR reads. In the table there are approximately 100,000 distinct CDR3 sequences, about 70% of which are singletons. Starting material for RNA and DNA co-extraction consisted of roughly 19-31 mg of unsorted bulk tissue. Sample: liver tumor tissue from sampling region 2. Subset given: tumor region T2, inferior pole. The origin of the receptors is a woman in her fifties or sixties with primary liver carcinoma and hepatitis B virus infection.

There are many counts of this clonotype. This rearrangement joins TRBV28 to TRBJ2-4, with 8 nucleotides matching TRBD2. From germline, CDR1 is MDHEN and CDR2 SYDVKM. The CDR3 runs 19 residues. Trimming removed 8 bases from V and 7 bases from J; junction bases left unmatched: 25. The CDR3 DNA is TGTGCCAGCGTTGGGCCCCATAATGGTGGCGGGGGGCTCGGGAACATTCAGTACTTC. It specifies CASVGPHNGGGGLGNIQYF.

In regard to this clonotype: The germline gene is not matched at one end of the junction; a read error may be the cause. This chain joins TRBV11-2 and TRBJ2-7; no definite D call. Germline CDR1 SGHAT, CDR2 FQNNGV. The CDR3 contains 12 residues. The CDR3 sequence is CASGLGWAVKYF. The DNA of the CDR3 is TGTGCCAGCGGCTTGGGATGGGCTGTGAAGTACTTC.

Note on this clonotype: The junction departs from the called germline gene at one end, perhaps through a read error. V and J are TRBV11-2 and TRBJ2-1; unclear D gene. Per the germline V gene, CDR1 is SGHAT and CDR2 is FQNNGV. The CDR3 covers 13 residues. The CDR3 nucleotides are TGCGCCAGCAGCTTGACACTTAGGATTGAGCAGTTCTTC. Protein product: CASSLTLRIEQFF. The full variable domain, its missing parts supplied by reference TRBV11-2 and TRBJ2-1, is EAGVAQSPRYKIIEKRQSVAFWCNPISGHATLYWYQQILGQGPKLLIQFQNNGVVDDSQLPKDRFSAERLKGVDSTLKIQPAKLEDSAVYLCASSLTLRIEQFFGPGTRLTVL.

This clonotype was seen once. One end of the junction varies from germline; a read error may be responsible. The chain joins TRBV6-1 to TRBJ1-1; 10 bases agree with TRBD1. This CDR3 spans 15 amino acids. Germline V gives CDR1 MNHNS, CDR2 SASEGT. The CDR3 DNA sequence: TGTGCCAGCAGTGATGACAGGGGGCGGAACACCGAAGCTATCTTT. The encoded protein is CASSDDRGRNTEAIF.

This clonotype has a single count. Here the CDR3 DNA reads TGTGCCAGCAGATTGGGAACTAGCGGGAAGCTTGAGCAGTACTTC. This gives the protein CASRLGTSGKLEQYF. V usage is TRBV11-3 and J usage is TRBJ2-1, with 10 bases matching TRBD2. The J call could be wrong; TRBJ2-7 is a better fit for the DNA end. This CDR3 comprises 15 residues. Germline loops: CDR1 SGHNT, CDR2 YENEEA.

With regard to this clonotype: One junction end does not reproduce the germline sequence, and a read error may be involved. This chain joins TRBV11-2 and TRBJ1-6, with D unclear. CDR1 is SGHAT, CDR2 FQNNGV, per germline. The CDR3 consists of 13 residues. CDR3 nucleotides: TGTGCCAGCGGCTTAGAGCCGGTTTTACCCCTCCACTTT. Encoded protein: CASGLEPVLPLHF.

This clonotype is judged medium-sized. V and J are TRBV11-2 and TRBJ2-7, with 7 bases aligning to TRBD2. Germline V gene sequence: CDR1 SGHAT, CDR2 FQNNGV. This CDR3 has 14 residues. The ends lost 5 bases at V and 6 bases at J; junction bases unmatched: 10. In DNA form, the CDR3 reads TGTGCCAGCAGCCCAAGCGGGACGGGTGCCGAGCAGTACTTC. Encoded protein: CASSPSGTGAEQYF. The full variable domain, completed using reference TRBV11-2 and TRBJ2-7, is EAGVAQSPRYKIIEKRQSVAFWCNPISGHATLYWYQQILGQGPKLLIQFQNNGVVDDSQLPKDRFSAERLKGVDSTLKIQPAKLEDSAVYLCASSPSGTGAEQYFGPGTRLTVT.

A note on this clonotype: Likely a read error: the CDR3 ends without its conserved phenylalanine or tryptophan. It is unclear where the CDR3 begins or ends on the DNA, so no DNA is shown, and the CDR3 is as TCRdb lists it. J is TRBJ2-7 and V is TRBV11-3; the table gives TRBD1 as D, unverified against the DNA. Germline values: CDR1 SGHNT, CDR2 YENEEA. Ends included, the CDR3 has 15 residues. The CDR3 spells CDSSPGTGGNYERYL.